The 4 T cell receptor beta chains in this list originate from one sample, sequenced in a study of brain metastases from non-small cell lung cancer. The method was immunoSEQ multiplex PCR; TCRdb's version includes in-frame clones alone and lacks a portion of them. The sample includes several hundred clones, roughly 83% of them seen just once. Input material: tissue from a brain metastasis. The receptors come from a donor aged 40 or older with non-small cell lung cancer.

Concerning this clone: The same CDR3 is also encoded by other DNA sequences in this sample. The rearrangement uses TRBV27 and TRBJ2-7; weak D call: TRBD2 (6 bases). Per the germline V gene, CDR1 is MNHEY and CDR2 is SMNVEV (reference sequence). Deletions cut 3 bases from V and 3 bases from J, with 9 bases between. The CDR3 totals 13 residues. CDR3: CASSFGSGYEQYF. The DNA of the CDR3 is TGTGCCAGCAGTTTCGGGAGCGGCTACGAGCAGTACTTC.

The genes are TRBV19 and TRBJ1-1; D gene ambiguous. V lost 10 bases and J 9 bases, leaving 15 bases between the germline ends. Per the germline V gene, CDR1 is LNHDA and CDR2 is SQIVND (reference sequence). The CDR3 runs to 11 residues. The CDR3 protein is CATPAPHQAFF. The CDR3 coding sequence is TGTGCCACCCCCGCTCCCCACCAAGCTTTCTTT.

V is TRBV7-8 and J is TRBJ2-1; D might be TRBD1 (6 bases). Germline CDR1 and CDR2: SGHVS and FQNEAQ. The CDR3 has 19 residues. V lost 5 bases to trimming and J lost 1 base, with 24 bases between them. CDR3 sequence (DNA): TGTGCCAGCAGCATTTGGGACACCGGAGTTGGGTGGTCCTACAATGAGCAGTTCTTC. As protein: CASSIWDTGVGWSYNEQFF.

This chain connects TRBV5-1 to TRBJ2-1; D is unresolved. The CDR3 totals 15 residues. Germline loops: CDR1 SGHRS, CDR2 YFSETQ. The V and J ends lost 5 bases and 0 bases respectively, with 12 bases between them. As DNA, the CDR3 is TGCGCCAGCAGGCTTGACTTAAGCTCCTACAATGAGCAGTTCTTC. Translated, it gives CASRLDLSSYNEQFF.